This T cell receptor (beta chain) emerged from a study of molecular identifiers for immune sequencing clone quantification. Study-wide results and limits: Barcode collisions between identical TCR molecules could shrink estimates of highly expanded clone sizes. Beyond 20 RNA copies, clones held over 97% of effector molecules, compared with under 1% in naive cells.

Trimming cost V 11 bases and J 6 bases, with 20 bases left between them. Germline V gene lookup returns CDR1 LNHDA and CDR2 SQIVND (reference sequence). This CDR3 comprises 13 residues. Note on this clonotype: Its specificity is unknown. This may stem from a read error, because a much larger clone lies one nucleotide away.

Listed TCR primers and previously described methods were used for bulk TCR libraries. MiXCR was run by TCRdb on the PCR reads, yielding one entry per CDR3 protein. The table records about 640,000 distinct CDR3 sequences, just under 20% of them present only once. Based on a CD8+CD4-CCR7+CD45RA+ profile, naive CD8 T cells were sorted. The rearrangement uses TRBV19 and TRBJ2-7; D could derive from TRBD1 or TRBD2 (5 bases each). The sample consisted of naive CD8+ T cells from blood, with Jurkat cell RNA spiked in. Described subset: FACS-sorted CD8+CD4-CCR7+CD45RA+ naive T cells. This clonotype was obtained from a human donor in good health. Some libraries in this study had Jurkat cell RNA spiked in. For the CDR3, the DNA is TGTGCCGCCTCTGTAGGTGGGACCTGCGAGCAGTACTTC. Protein product: CAASVGGTCEQYF.